Below are 29 T cell receptor beta chains sequenced from a single sample in a study of radiation and T cells in renal cell carcinoma. Libraries were prepared by immunoSEQ multiplex PCR; TCRdb keeps only in-frame clonotypes and omits some of them. The data contain 15,000 to 20,000 clones, about 56% of them singletons. Described treatment: 15 Gy SBRT to primary tumor, nephrectomy 4 weeks later. The sequencing used tumor tissue, collected from a patient whose treatment included radiotherapy and nephrectomy. Receptor source: a man aged 50 or older with renal cell carcinoma.

The chain couples TRBV2 to TRBJ2-1; D possibly corresponds to TRBD2 (5 bases). The CDR3 is 13 residues long. Germline V gene data show CDR1 as SNHLY and CDR2 as FYNNEI. Trimming pared 4 bases from V and 9 bases from J, leaving 13 bases between. In DNA form, the CDR3 reads TGTGCCAGCAGTGCTATACTAGAGGGTGAGCAGTTCTTC. As protein: CASSAILEGEQFF.

This clone is categorized as medium-sized (0.01 to 0.1%). The V and J genes are TRBV5-4 and TRBJ2-7; weak D call: TRBD1 (5 bases). The CDR3 extends over 13 amino acids. The germline CDR1 and CDR2 sequences are SGHNT and YYREEE (reference sequence). With 0 bases removed from V and 5 bases from J, the gap between germline ends came to 9 bases. This CDR3 reads CASSLETEDEQYF. CDR3 nucleotides: TGTGCCAGCAGCTTGGAGACAGAAGACGAGCAGTACTTC.

By its share, this clone is medium-sized. The chain carries TRBV4-3 and TRBJ1-2; the D is unclear. There are 13 residues in the CDR3. With 4 bases removed from V and 6 bases from J, the gap between germline ends came to 12 bases. From germline, CDR1 is LGHNA and CDR2 YSLEER. The CDR3 coding sequence is TGCGCCAGCAGCCTTAATAGTGGAGATGGCTACACCTTC. This gives the protein CASSLNSGDGYTF.

This clone was detected ten times or more. The gene calls are TRBV19 and TRBJ1-1; TRBD1 might be the D (6 bases). From germline, CDR1 is LNHDA and CDR2 SQIVND (reference sequence). The V gene lost 6 bases and the J gene lost 1 base, with 12 bases spanning the gap. CDR3 size: 14 residues. As DNA, the CDR3 is TGTGCCAGTAGAGAACAACAGGGGAACACTGAAGCTTTCTTT. Translating gives CASREQQGNTEAFF.

This sequence joins TRBV6-5 and TRBJ1-1; a weak D match, TRBD1 (5 bases). The germline V gene encodes CDR1 MNHEY and CDR2 SVGAGI. The CDR3 sequence is 13 residues long. Trimming took off 7 bases at V and 7 bases at J, with 16 bases between the two ends. CDR3 sequence: CASTRTGGIEAFF. Written as DNA, the CDR3 is TGTGCCAGCACTAGAACGGGGGGAATTGAAGCTTTCTTT.

The chain recombines TRBV7-2 with TRBJ1-6; D remains ambiguous. The CDR3 consists of 12 residues. In germline, CDR1 is SGHTA, CDR2 FQGNSA. Trimming took off 4 bases at V and 10 bases at J, with 8 bases between the two ends. The CDR3 nucleotides are TGTGCCAGCAGCTATCAGACCTCACCCCTCCACTTT. It specifies CASSYQTSPLHF.

This clone was detected only once. The gene calls are TRBV19 and TRBJ2-5; 7 bases are a match to TRBD2. V lost 4 bases and J lost 9; bases outside the gene matches: 14. CDR1 and CDR2 from the germline V gene are LNHDA and SQIVND (reference sequence). The CDR3 runs 15 residues. CDR3 sequence reads: CASSTSLGEGPAQYF. CDR3 nucleotide sequence: TGTGCCAGTAGTACCTCTCTCGGGGAGGGCCCGGCCCAGTACTTC. The entire variable domain, with the rest obtained from reference TRBV19 and TRBJ2-5, is as follows: DGGITQSPKYLFRKEGQNVTLSCEQNLNHDAMYWYRQDPGQGLRLIYYSQIVNDFQKGDIAEGYSVSREKKESFPLTVTSAQKNPTAFYLCASSTSLGEGPAQYFGPGTRLLVL.

This clone has just a few counts. The chain carries TRBV2 and TRBJ2-3, with TRBD2 matching 14 bases. V lost 1 base and J lost 2; bases outside the gene matches: 5. The CDR3 has 18 amino acids. Germline CDR1 is SNHLY and CDR2 is FYNNEI. The CDR3 nucleotides read TGTGCCAGCAGTGAAGTTGGACTAGCGGGGGGTTTCACAGATACGCAGTATTTT. Translation: CASSEVGLAGGFTDTQYF.

This clone was seen more than once but under ten times. This sequence joins TRBV4-2 and TRBJ1-5; D is unresolved. The length of the CDR3 is 14 residues. Between the trimmed V and J ends, which lost 1 base and 3 bases, there was a span of 7 bases. Per germline, CDR1 LGHNA and CDR2 YNFKEQ. The CDR3 loop is CASSQGENNQPQHF. As DNA, the CDR3 is TGTGCCAGCAGCCAAGGGGAGAACAATCAGCCCCAGCATTTT.

This clone was observed a single time. The chain is built from TRBV27 and TRBJ1-5; D remains ambiguous. V lost 5 bases and J lost 0, with 14 bases in between. From germline, CDR1 is MNHEY and CDR2 SMNVEV (reference sequence). The length of the CDR3 is 16 residues. The CDR3, as DNA: TGTGCCAGCAGTCCACGAGGGCTTTATAGCAATCAGCCCCAGCATTTT. Encoded protein: CASSPRGLYSNQPQHF.

This chain connects TRBV5-5 to TRBJ2-1; the D gene is possibly TRBD2 (6 bases). Looked up from germline, CDR1 is SGHKS and CDR2 is YYEKEE (reference sequence). CDR3 length: 17 residues. Trimming removed 4 bases from V and 0 bases from J, with 17 bases in between. In DNA form, the CDR3 reads TGTGCCAGCAGCCAGCGGGTACAGTTTCTCTCCTACAATGAGCAGTTCTTC. It specifies CASSQRVQFLSYNEQFF. Using reference TRBV5-5 and TRBJ2-1 for the parts outside the CDR3, the full variable domain is DAGVTQSPTHLIKTRGQQVTLRCSPISGHKSVSWYQQVLGQGPQFIFQYYEKEERGRGNFPDRFSARQFPNYSSELNVNALLLGDSALYLCASSQRVQFLSYNEQFFGPGTRLTVL.

J is TRBJ1-3 and V is TRBV7-2; D call uncertain. The CDR3 runs to 16 residues. Per germline, CDR1 SGHTA and CDR2 FQGNSA. Trimming cost V 5 bases and J 0 bases, with 14 bases left between them. The CDR3 coding sequence is TGTGCCAGCAGCCCTCGGCCGGCAAGCTCTGGAAACACCATATATTTT. Protein sequence: CASSPRPASSGNTIYF.

There are a few counts of this clone. The chain combines TRBV7-3 with TRBJ1-2; D possibly corresponds to TRBD1 (5 bases). The CDR3 extends over 16 amino acids. V was clipped by 5 bases and J by 8 bases, with 24 bases between them. CDR1 is SGHTA, CDR2 FQGTGA, per germline. The CDR3 region is CASSVGGSREAGGYTF. CDR3 DNA sequence: TGTGCCAGCAGCGTAGGTGGGAGTCGGGAGGCAGGGGGCTACACCTTC.

V gene TRBV5-1 combines with J gene TRBJ2-3; D might be TRBD2 (5 bases). The germline V gene encodes CDR1 SGHRS and CDR2 YFSETQ. V lost 0 bases to trimming and J lost 0 bases, with 5 bases between them. CDR3 length equals 14 residues. The DNA for the CDR3 is TGCGCCAGCAGCTTGGGGGAGAGCACAGATACGCAGTATTTT. Its protein product is CASSLGESTDTQYF.

The chain is built from TRBV9 and TRBJ2-3; either TRBD1 or TRBD2 may fit D (5 bases each). Germline V gene lookup returns CDR1 SGDLS and CDR2 YYNGEE. Trimming left V 3 bases short and J 2 bases short, with 13 bases between. The CDR3 contains 15 residues. CDR3 nucleotide sequence: TGTGCCAGCAGCGCCTGGGACGGAACCACAGATACGCAGTATTTT. It translates to CASSAWDGTTDTQYF.

This clone turned up a few times. The chain joins TRBV19 to TRBJ2-1; 8 nucleotides align to TRBD1. Looked up from germline, CDR1 is LNHDA and CDR2 is SQIVND (reference sequence). V shed 3 bases, J shed 15 bases, and the junction held 7 bases outside the gene matches. The CDR3 runs 12 residues. DNA of the CDR3: TGTGCCAGTAGTATCGGGACAGGCCGGGTGTTCTTC. Protein: CASSIGTGRVFF.

This sequence joins TRBV6-6 and TRBJ2-1; tentatively, D is TRBD2 (5 bases). Trimming pared 2 bases from V and 12 bases from J, leaving 11 bases between. This CDR3 has 12 residues. CDR1 is MNHNY, CDR2 SVGAGI, per germline (reference sequence). Written as DNA, the CDR3 is TGTGCCAGCAGTTACCGCGCCCGGGGGCAGTTCTTC. Amino acid sequence: CASSYRARGQFF.

This sequence joins TRBV9 and TRBJ2-7, with TRBD2 identical over 10 bases. The CDR3 spans 19 residues. In germline, CDR1 is SGDLS, CDR2 YYNGEE. With V trimmed by 3 bases and J by 0 bases, 15 bases remained unmatched. The CDR3 coding sequence is TGTGCCAGCAGCGCAGAAGCGGGAGGGTTTCGTCCTAGCTCCTACGAGCAGTACTTC. It is translated as CASSAEAGGFRPSSYEQYF.

DNA of the CDR3: TGTGCCAGCAGTGAATCCGGGGCCAACGTCCTGACTTTC. Protein: CASSESGANVLTF. The V gene is TRBV6-1, the J gene TRBJ2-6; D not resolved. This CDR3 has 13 residues. The V and J ends lost 2 bases and 4 bases respectively, with 3 bases between them. The germline CDR1 and CDR2 sequences are MNHNS and SASEGT.

In this sample, this clone turned up once. The chain carries TRBV28 and TRBJ1-5, with D hard to call. Germline lookup yields CDR1 MDHEN and CDR2 SYDVKM. V dropped 2 bases and J dropped 0 bases, with 17 bases sitting between them. The CDR3 consists of 18 residues. The CDR3 is CASSLPLRTKLSNQPQHF. As DNA, the CDR3 is TGTGCCAGCAGTTTACCGCTTCGTACAAAACTTAGCAATCAGCCCCAGCATTTT.

This chain links TRBV2 with TRBJ1-2; 7 nucleotides match TRBD1. Germline V gene lookup returns CDR1 SNHLY and CDR2 FYNNEI. V trimming: 7 bases; J trimming: 4 bases; junction bases outside the gene matches: 9. The CDR3 is 14 amino acids. CDR3 sequence (DNA): TGTGCCAGCACAGCTGGGACAGAGTTCTATGGCTACACCTTC. Translated, it gives CASTAGTEFYGYTF. Variable domain in full (rest from reference TRBV2 and TRBJ1-2): EPEVTQTPSHQVTQMGQEVILRCVPISNHLYFYWYRQILGQKVEFLVSFYNNEISEKSEIFDDQFSVERPDGSNFTLKIRSTKLEDSAMYFCASTAGTEFYGYTFGSGTRLTVV.

This clone came up a few times. V gene TRBV6-5 combines with J gene TRBJ1-2, with 8 bases aligning to TRBD1. The CDR3 has 15 residues. Germline V gene data show CDR1 as MNHEY and CDR2 as SVGAGI. J lost 6 bases, V lost 6 bases, and 12 bases had no gene match. The CDR3 DNA reads TGTGCCAGCAGCCAACAGGGGGGCGCTTCACATGGCTACACCTTC. Translated: CASSQQGGASHGYTF.

V is TRBV15 and J is TRBJ1-1; 7 positions match TRBD1. The CDR3 runs to 17 residues. The V segment lost 1 base and the J segment 0 bases; nucleotides outside the gene matches: 8. Germline CDR1 is LNHNV and CDR2 is YYDKDF (reference sequence). CDR3 sequence reads: CATSRAYNRGLNTEAFF. The DNA of the CDR3 is TGTGCCACCAGCAGAGCCTACAACAGGGGCCTGAACACTGAAGCTTTCTTT. The whole variable domain, remainder taken from reference TRBV15 and TRBJ1-1, is DAMVIQNPRYQVTQFGKPVTLSCSQTLNHNVMYWYQQKSSQAPKLLFHYYDKDFNNEADTPDNFQSRRPNTSFCFLDIRSPGLGDTAMYLCATSRAYNRGLNTEAFFGQGTRLTVV.

The chain has TRBV5-1 and TRBJ2-1; D is unresolved. The germline CDR1 and CDR2 sequences are SGHRS and YFSETQ. This CDR3 spans 17 amino acids. The V gene lost 4 bases and the J gene lost 0 bases, with 17 bases spanning the gap. CDR3 sequence reads: CASSTRYTSSSYNEQFF. For the CDR3, the DNA is TGCGCCAGCAGCACCCGCTACACCTCCAGCTCCTACAATGAGCAGTTCTTC.

This clone is medium-sized (0.01 to 0.1%) within its sample. The J gene is TRBJ1-6, the V gene TRBV27; TRBD1 agrees at 9 bases. CDR1 is MNHEY, CDR2 SMNVEV, per germline (reference sequence). The ends lost 5 bases at V and 9 bases at J; junction bases unmatched: 8. CDR3 length: 15 residues. CDR3: CASSDYRDRVSPLHF. CDR3 nucleotides: TGTGCCAGCAGTGACTACCGGGACAGGGTTTCACCCCTCCACTTT.

This clone is medium-sized by share. The gene calls are TRBV5-5 and TRBJ1-2, with D maybe TRBD1 (5 bases). Germline loops: CDR1 SGHKS, CDR2 YYEKEE (reference sequence). With 2 bases removed from V and 6 bases from J, the gap between germline ends came to 20 bases. The CDR3 is 16 amino acids. In DNA, the CDR3 is TGTGCCAGCAGCTTTGGCCGACTGGACCAGGGAAATGGCTACACCTTC. Its protein product is CASSFGRLDQGNGYTF.

V usage is TRBV28 and J usage is TRBJ1-5; possible D gene TRBD1, 6 bases. The CDR3 is 17 residues long. The V gene's germline CDR1 is MDHEN and CDR2 SYDVKM. V shed 1 base and J shed 4 bases, with 17 bases lying between them. Written as DNA, the CDR3 is TGTGCCAGCAGTTTATTGTTTACGGACAGCGGTAATCAGCCCCAGCATTTT. This codes for CASSLLFTDSGNQPQHF.

The chain links TRBV6-1 to TRBJ2-2; D perhaps matches TRBD2 (6 bases). The CDR3 length is 17 residues. CDR1 and CDR2 from the germline V gene are MNHNS and SASEGT. V lost 3 bases, J lost 0 bases, and 14 bases lay in between. CDR3 sequence: CASSEARGLPNTGELFF. In DNA form, the CDR3 reads TGTGCCAGCAGTGAGGCCCGGGGACTCCCGAACACCGGGGAGCTGTTTTTT.

The V gene is TRBV5-1, the J gene TRBJ1-5; possible D gene TRBD1, 5 bases. With 4 bases removed from V and 4 bases from J, the gap between germline ends came to 9 bases. The length of the CDR3 is 13 residues. From germline, CDR1 is SGHRS and CDR2 YFSETQ. CDR3 protein: CASSGDLNQPQHF. Written as DNA, the CDR3 is TGCGCCAGCAGCGGGGACCTAAATCAGCCCCAGCATTTT.